This T cell receptor beta chain came from a study of T cell repertoires in cytomegalovirus infection (dated by TCRdb to 2018 to 2020). Broadly, across the study: Peptide stimulations targeted recently identified HLA-C-restricted CMV epitopes, whose presentation resists viral immunomodulation, together with well-studied HLA-B-restricted epitopes. Because public TCR beta signatures pointed to carriage of CMV infection together with the matching HLA type, the HLA type of each donor mattered for the analysis. Overall study results and their limits: In the ex vivo response, HLA-C-restricted CMV-specific TCR beta clonotypes were dominant, and in two of eight donors the single most frequent clonotype came from this HLA-C-restricted group. In both this cohort and an independent cohort of over 350 donors, the cumulative frequency of public TCR beta family members distinguished carriers of CMV infection plus the relevant HLA type.

The reads were generated on an Illumina HiSeq 1500. TCRdb reworked the public reads: Q25 trimming with fastp, MiXCR clone assembly, productive beta chains retained. Rows with a matching CDR3 protein are joined into one entry that keeps the most common DNA and genes. The sample table lists 680,000 or so distinct CDR3 sequences, 30% to 35% of them with a count of one. In total, the top ten clones hold 15% to 20% of the sample. Details on this clonotype: No antigen is known for it. No much larger clonotype is one base removed from it; base qualities were not supplied.

The label giving this sample's treatment or condition can be read as: in vitro stimulation with specific CMV peptide epitopes to enrich CMV-specific T cells. Including cysteine and phenylalanine, the CDR3 has 16 amino acids. Only the CDR3 portion is preserved as DNA: 48 bases, with reading frame beginning at the first base. At the junction V is shortened by 5 bases and J by 4 bases; bases outside the gene matches: 12. CDR1 and CDR2, looked up from the germline V gene, are SGHAT and FQNNGV. Recombination linked TRBV11-2 to TRBJ2-3; 7 junctional bases match TRBD2. This TCR came from a human donor in good health (CMV status not recorded). Some clones in this sample may be carry-over from other donors' samples. The sample here was cultured PBMCs, taken from culture after CMV antigen stimulation. In nucleotides, the sequence is TGTGCCAGCAGCACAGGTAGCGCGGGAGTAGCAGATACGCAGTATTTT. It encodes CASSTGSAGVADTQYF.